This T cell receptor (beta chain) derives from a study of shared clonotypes between healthy human individuals. Each PCR replicate from the sorted subsets contained 200 to 250 ng DNA, which is about 31,000 T cell genomes. The table came from immunoSEQ multiplex PCR; TCRdb's copy has only in-frame clones and leaves some out. The repertoire holds 550,000 to 750,000 clones, with nearly 97% as singletons. Whole-study findings and limits: Among the subsets, naive ones generally showed larger estimated richness than memory ones.

Naive CD8 isolation took CD45RO-negative cells positively selected for CCR7 and excluded terminally differentiated effector memory CD45RA+ cells. The CDR3 extends over 14 amino acids. CDR1 is MNHEY, CDR2 SMNVEV, per germline (reference sequence). With 6 bases removed from V and 0 bases from J, the gap between germline ends came to 8 bases. This clone was found once. Antigen: not known. The sequencing input was naive CD8+ T cells sorted from blood. The genes are TRBV27 and TRBJ2-2; D is perhaps TRBD2 (5 bases). This receptor was obtained from a woman in her thirties in good health. The CDR3 sequence: CASRRRSNTGELFF. DNA of the CDR3: TGTGCCAGCAGGCGGAGGTCGAACACCGGGGAGCTGTTTTTT.